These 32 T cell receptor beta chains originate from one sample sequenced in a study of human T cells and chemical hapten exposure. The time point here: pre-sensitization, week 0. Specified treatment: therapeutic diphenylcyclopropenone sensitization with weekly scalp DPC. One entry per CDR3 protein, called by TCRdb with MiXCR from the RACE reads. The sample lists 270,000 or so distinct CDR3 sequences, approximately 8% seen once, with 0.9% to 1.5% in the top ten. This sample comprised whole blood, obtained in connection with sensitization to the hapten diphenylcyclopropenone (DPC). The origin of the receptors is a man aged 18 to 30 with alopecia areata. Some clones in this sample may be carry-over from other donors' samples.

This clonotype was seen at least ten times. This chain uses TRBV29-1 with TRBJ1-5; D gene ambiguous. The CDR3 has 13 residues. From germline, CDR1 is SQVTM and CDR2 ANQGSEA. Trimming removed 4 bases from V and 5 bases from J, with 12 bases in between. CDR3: CSVARSRDQPQHF. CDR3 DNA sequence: TGCAGCGTTGCCAGGTCGAGAGATCAGCCCCAGCATTTT.

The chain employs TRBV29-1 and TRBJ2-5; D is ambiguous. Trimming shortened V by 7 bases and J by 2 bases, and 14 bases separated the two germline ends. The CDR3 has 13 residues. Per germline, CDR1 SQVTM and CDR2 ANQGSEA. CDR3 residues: CSGGTLPQETQYF. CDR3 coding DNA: TGCAGCGGGGGAACACTTCCTCAAGAGACCCAGTACTTC.

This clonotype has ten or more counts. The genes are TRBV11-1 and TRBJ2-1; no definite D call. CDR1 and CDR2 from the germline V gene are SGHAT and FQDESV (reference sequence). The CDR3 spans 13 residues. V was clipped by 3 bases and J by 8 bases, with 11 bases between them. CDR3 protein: CASSFSRHDEQFF. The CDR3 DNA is TGTGCCAGCAGCTTTAGCCGACATGATGAGCAGTTCTTC. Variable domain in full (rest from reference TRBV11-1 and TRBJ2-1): EAEVAQSPRYKITEKSQAVAFWCDPISGHATLYWYRQILGQGPELLVQFQDESVVDDSQLPKDRFSAERLKGVDSTLKIQPAELGDSAMYLCASSFSRHDEQFFGPGTRLTVL.

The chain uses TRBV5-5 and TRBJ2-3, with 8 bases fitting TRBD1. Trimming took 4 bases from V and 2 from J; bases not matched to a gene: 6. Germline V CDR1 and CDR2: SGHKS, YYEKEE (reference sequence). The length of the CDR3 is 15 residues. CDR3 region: CASSRQGAATDTQYF. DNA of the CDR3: TGTGCCAGCAGCCGCCAGGGGGCCGCCACAGATACGCAGTATTTT.

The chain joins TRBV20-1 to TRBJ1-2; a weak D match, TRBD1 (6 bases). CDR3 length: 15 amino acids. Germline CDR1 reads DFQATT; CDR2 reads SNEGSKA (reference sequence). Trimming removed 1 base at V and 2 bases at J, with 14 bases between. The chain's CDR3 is CSARGDNGGNYGYTF. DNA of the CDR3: TGCAGTGCTAGAGGGGACAATGGCGGAAACTATGGCTACACCTTC.

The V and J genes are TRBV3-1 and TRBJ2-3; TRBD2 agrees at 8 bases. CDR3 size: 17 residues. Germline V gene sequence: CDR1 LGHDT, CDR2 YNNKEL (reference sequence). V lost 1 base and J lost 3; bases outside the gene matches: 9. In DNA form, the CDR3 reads TGTGCCAGCAGCCAAGCCTCGCGGGAGGCGAGAACAGATACGCAGTATTTT. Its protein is CASSQASREARTDTQYF.

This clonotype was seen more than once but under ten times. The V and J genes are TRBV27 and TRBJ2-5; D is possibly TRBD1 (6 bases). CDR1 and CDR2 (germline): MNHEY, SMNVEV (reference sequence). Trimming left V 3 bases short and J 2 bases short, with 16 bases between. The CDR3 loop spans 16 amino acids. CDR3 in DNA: TGTGCCAGCAGTTTCCAGGGGAAGGGGATTCAAGAGACCCAGTACTTC. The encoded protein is CASSFQGKGIQETQYF.

The CDR3 DNA reads as TGTGCCAGCAGGCAATGGGGACAGGGGAGTGGTACGCAGTATTTT. This encodes CASRQWGQGSGTQYF. The chain is built from TRBV12-3 or TRBV12-4 and TRBJ2-3; TRBD1 agrees at 10 bases. V lost 6 bases and J lost 8; bases outside the gene matches: 11. The CDR3 runs 15 residues.

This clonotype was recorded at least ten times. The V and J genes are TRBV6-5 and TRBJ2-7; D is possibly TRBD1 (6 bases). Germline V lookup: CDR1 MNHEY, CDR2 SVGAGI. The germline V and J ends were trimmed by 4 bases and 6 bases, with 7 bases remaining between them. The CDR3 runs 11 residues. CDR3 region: CASSSRGEQYF. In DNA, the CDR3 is TGTGCCAGCAGTTCCAGGGGCGAGCAGTACTTC.

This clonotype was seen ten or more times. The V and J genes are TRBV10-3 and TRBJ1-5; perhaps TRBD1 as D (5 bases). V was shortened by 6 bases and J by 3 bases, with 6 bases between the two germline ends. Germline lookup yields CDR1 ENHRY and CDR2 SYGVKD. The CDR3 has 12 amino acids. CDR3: CAIRGDNQPQHF. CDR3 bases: TGTGCCATCAGGGGGGACAATCAGCCCCAGCATTTT.

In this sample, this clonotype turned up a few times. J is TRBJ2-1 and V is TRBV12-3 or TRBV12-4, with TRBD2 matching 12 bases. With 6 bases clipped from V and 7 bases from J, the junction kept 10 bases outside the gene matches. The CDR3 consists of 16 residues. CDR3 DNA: TGTGCCAGCAGCTCTAGCGGGGGGGCAGAGTGGAATGAGCAGTTCTTC. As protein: CASSSSGGAEWNEQFF.

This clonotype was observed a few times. The CDR3, as DNA: TGTGCCACCAGCCCCGGGACAGAGAACACTGAAGCTTTCTTT. Translation: CATSPGTENTEAFF. The genes are TRBV15 and TRBJ1-1; TRBD1 matches 7 bases. The V and J ends lost 5 bases and 1 base, in that order; junction bases with no gene match: 4. There are 14 residues in the CDR3. Per the germline V gene, CDR1 is LNHNV and CDR2 is YYDKDF (reference sequence).

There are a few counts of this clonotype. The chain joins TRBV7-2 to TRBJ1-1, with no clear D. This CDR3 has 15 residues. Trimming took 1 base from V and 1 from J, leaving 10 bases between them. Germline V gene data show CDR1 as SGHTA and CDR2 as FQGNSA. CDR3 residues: CASSLEAGENTEAFF. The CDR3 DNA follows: TGTGCCAGCAGCTTAGAGGCAGGAGAGAACACTGAAGCTTTCTTT.

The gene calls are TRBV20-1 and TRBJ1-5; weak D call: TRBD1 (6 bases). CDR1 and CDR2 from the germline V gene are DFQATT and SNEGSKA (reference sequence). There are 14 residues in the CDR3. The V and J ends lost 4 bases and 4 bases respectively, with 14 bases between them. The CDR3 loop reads CSAIRQALNQPQHF. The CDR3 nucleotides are TGCAGTGCTATAAGACAGGCCCTAAATCAGCCCCAGCATTTT.

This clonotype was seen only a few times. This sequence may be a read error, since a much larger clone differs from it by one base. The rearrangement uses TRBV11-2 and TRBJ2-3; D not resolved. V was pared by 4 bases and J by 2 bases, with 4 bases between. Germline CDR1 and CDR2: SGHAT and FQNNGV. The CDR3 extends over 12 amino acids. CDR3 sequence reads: CASSSVTDTQYF. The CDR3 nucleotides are TGTGCCAGCAGCTCCGTCACAGATACGCAGTATTTT.

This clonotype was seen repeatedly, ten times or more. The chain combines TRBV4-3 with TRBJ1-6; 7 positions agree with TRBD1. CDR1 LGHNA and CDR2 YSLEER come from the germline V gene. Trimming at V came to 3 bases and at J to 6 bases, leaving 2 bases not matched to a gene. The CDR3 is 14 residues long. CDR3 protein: CASSQGQPNSPLHF. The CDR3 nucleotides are TGCGCCAGCAGCCAGGGACAGCCTAATTCACCCCTCCACTTT.

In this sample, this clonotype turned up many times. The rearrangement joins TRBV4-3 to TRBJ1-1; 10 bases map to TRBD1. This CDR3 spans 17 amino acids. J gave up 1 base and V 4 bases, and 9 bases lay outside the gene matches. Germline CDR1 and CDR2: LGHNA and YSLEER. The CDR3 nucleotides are TGCGCCAGCAGCCCGAGGGACAGGGGTGATGGGAACACTGAAGCTTTCTTT. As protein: CASSPRDRGDGNTEAFF.

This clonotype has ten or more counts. The CDR3 sequence: CASSPSTGNQPQHF. CDR3 DNA sequence: TGTGCCAGCTCACCTTCAACAGGCAATCAGCCCCAGCATTTT. The chain recombines TRBV18 with TRBJ1-5, with D unclear. The CDR3 spans 14 residues. Trimming took off 3 bases at V and 2 bases at J, with 8 bases between the two ends. Germline V gene lookup returns CDR1 KGHSH and CDR2 LQKENI.

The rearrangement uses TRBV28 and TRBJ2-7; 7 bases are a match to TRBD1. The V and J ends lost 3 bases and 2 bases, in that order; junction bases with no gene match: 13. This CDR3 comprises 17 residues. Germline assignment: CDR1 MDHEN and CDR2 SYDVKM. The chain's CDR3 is CASSFYAPTGLPYEQYF. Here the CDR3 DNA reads TGTGCCAGCAGTTTCTACGCCCCGACAGGGCTCCCCTACGAGCAGTACTTC.

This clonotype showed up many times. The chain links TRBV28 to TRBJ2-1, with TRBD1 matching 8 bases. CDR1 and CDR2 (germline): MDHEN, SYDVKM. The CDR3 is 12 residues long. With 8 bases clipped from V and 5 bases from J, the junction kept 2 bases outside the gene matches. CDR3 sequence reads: CASQTGDNEQFF. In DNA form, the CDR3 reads TGTGCCAGCCAGACAGGGGACAATGAGCAGTTCTTC.

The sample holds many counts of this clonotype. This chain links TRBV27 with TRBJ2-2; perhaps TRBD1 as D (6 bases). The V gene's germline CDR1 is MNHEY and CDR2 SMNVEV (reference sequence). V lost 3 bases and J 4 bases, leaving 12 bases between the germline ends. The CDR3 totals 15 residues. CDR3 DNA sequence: TGTGCCAGCAGTTTTGAGAGGGGGAGCACCGGGGAGCTGTTTTTT. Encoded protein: CASSFERGSTGELFF.

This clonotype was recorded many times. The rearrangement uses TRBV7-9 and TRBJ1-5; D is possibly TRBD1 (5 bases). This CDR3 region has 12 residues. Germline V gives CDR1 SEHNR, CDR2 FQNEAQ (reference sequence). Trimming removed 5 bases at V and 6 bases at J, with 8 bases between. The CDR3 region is CASSEGPQPQHF. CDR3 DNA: TGTGCCAGCAGCGAGGGGCCTCAGCCCCAGCATTTT. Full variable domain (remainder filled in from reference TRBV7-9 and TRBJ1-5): DTGVSQNPRHKITKRGQNVTFRCDPISEHNRLYWYRQTLGQGPEFLTYFQNEAQLEKSRLLSDRFSAERPKGSFSTLEIQRTEQGDSAMYLCASSEGPQPQHFGDGTRLSIL.

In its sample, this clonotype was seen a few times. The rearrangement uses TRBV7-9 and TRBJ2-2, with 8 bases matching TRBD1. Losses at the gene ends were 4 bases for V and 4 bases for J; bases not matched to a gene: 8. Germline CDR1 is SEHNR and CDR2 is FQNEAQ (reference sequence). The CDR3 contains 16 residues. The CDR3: CASSSRTGMGTGELFF. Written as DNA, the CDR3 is TGTGCCAGCAGCTCCCGGACAGGGATGGGCACCGGGGAGCTGTTTTTT.

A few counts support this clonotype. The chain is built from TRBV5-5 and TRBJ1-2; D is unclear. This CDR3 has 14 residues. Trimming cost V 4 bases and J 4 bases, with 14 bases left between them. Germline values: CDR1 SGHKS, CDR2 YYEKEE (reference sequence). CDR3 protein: CASSQIDKPYGYTF. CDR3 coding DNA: TGTGCCAGCAGCCAAATTGACAAGCCCTATGGCTACACCTTC.

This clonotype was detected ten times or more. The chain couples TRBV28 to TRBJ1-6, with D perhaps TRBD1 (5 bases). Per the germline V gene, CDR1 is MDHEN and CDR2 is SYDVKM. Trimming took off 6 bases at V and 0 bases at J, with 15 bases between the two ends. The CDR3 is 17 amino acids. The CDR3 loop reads CASSRTSLSSYNSPLHF. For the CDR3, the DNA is TGTGCCAGCAGCAGGACATCCTTGAGCTCCTATAATTCACCCCTCCACTTT.

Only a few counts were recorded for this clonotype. This CDR3 reads CASSLPGTGNNEQFF. CDR3 sequence (DNA): TGTGCCAGCAGCCTGCCCGGGACAGGGAATAATGAGCAGTTCTTC. The gene calls are TRBV7-9 and TRBJ2-1; 9 nucleotides align to TRBD1. The CDR3 has 15 amino acids. Germline CDR1 is SEHNR and CDR2 is FQNEAQ (reference sequence). V lost 5 bases to trimming and J lost 7 bases; unmatched junction nucleotides: 9.

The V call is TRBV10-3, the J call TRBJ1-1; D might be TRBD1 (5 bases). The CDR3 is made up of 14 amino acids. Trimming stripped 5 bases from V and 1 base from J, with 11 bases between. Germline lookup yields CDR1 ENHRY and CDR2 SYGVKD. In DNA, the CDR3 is TGTGCCATCAGTAGATCAACAGGGAACACTGAAGCTTTCTTT. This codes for CAISRSTGNTEAFF.

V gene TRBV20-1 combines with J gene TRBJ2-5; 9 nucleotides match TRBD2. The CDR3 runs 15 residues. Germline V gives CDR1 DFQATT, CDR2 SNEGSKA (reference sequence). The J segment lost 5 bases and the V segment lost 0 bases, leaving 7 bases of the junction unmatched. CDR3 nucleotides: TGCAGTGCTAGAGACATCCTAGCGGGGTATGAGACCCAGTACTTC. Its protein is CSARDILAGYETQYF.

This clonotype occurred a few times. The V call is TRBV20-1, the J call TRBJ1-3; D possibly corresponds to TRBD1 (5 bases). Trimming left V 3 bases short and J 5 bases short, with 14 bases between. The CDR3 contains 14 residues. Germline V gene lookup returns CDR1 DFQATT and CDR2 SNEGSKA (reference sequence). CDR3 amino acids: CSARDTVARNTIYF. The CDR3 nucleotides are TGCAGTGCTAGGGACACGGTGGCGAGAAACACCATATATTTT.

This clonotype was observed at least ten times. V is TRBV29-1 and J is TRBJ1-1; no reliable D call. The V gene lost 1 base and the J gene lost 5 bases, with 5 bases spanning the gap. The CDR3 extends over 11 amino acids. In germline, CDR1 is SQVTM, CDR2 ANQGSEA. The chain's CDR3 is CSVEGGTEAFF. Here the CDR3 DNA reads TGCAGCGTTGAAGGTGGGACTGAAGCTTTCTTT.

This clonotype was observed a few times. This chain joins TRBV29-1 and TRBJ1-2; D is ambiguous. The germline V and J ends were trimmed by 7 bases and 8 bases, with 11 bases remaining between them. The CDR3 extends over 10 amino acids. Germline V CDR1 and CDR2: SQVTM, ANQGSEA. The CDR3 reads CSALVSGYTF. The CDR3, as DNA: TGCAGCGCATTAGTGTCGGGCTACACCTTC. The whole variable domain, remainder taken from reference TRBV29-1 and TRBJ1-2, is SAVISQKPSRDICQRGTSLTIQCQVDSQVTMMFWYRQQPGQSLTLIATANQGSEATYESGFVIDKFPISRPNLTFSTLTVSNMSPEDSSIYLCSALVSGYTFGSGTRLTVV.

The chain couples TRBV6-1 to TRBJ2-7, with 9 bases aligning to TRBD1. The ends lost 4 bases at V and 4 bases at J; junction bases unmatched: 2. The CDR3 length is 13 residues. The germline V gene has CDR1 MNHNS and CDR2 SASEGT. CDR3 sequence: CASSGDRVYEQYV. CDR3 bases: TGTGCCAGCAGTGGGGACAGGGTGTACGAGCAGTACGTC.